Listed below are T cell receptor beta chains from one sample, sequenced in a study of identifying expanded T cells in peripheral blood. The table came from immunoSEQ multiplex PCR; TCRdb's copy has only in-frame clones and leaves some out. The sample has approximately 100,000 clones; almost 90% are singletons. The sequencing input was blood. These receptors were taken from a person aged 18 to 75 in good health. Each CDR3 is given with its conserved first and last residue. A D gene is named only where the DNA matches it firmly. Size is omitted from some rows. Given values are once, few, many or a class for expanded clones.

J gene	V gene	clone size	D gene	CDR3 DNA	CDR3 protein
TRBJ1-1	TRBV9	NA	NA	TGTGCCAGCAGCATCAGGGCTGGGGGCACTGAAGCTTTCTTT	CASSIRAGGTEAFF
TRBJ2-1	TRBV18	NA	TRBD1	TGTGCCAGCTCACCCATGACAGGGGGCGTTGGAATCTATGAGCAGTTCTTC	CASSPMTGGVGIYEQFF
TRBJ2-1	TRBV7-9	NA	TRBD2	TGTGCCAGCAGTAGACTAGCGGGGATCTACAATGAGCAGTTCTTC	CASSRLAGIYNEQFF
TRBJ2-7	TRBV11-2	NA	TRBD1	TGTGCCAGCAGCTTAGAGGACATACAGGGGGCCGTCTACGAGCAGTACTTC	CASSLEDIQGAVYEQYF
TRBJ2-7	TRBV6-1	few	TRBD1	TGTGCCAGCAGTGAACCGACACAGGGGTTCTCCGAGCAGTACTTC	CASSEPTQGFSEQYF
TRBJ1-5	TRBV19	NA	NA	TGTGCCAGTATCCCCGGGGGGGGTCAGCCCCAGCATTTT	CASIPGGGQPQHF
TRBJ1-5	TRBV28	NA	NA	TGTGCCAGCAGTTTAGAGGGAGGCACTCAGCCCCAGCATTTT	CASSLEGGTQPQHF
TRBJ1-2	TRBV10-3	NA	NA	TGTGCCATCAGTGAGACAGCAGGCTACACCTTC	CAISETAGYTF
TRBJ1-4	TRBV6-5	NA	NA	TGTGCCAGCAGTCTGGACGGAGATAATGAAAAACTGTTTTTT	CASSLDGDNEKLFF
TRBJ1-5	TRBV30	NA	NA	TGTGCCTGGAGTGTACGGGGGAATCAGCCCCAGCATTTT	CAWSVRGNQPQHF
TRBJ2-7	TRBV5-6	NA	NA	TGTGCCAGCAGCCTCACAGTATCCTACGAGCAGTACTTC	CASSLTVSYEQYF
TRBJ1-1	TRBV7-9	NA	TRBD1	TGTGCCATCGCTTGGGGACAGGCCTCTGAAGCTTTCTTT	CAIAWGQASEAFF
TRBJ2-2	TRBV6-4	many	NA	TGTGCCAGCAGTGAACAGGGCACCGGGGAGCTGTTTTTT	CASSEQGTGELFF
TRBJ2-1	TRBV9	NA	TRBD2	TGTGCCAGCAGCGTAGTTATCACTAGCGGATACAATGAGCAGTTCTTC	CASSVVITSGYNEQFF
TRBJ1-1	TRBV5-1	NA	NA	TGCGCCAGCAGCGGGAGCGGGACACAACACTCGAACACTGAAGCTTTCTTT	CASSGSGTQHSNTEAFF
TRBJ2-3	TRBV2	NA	NA	TGTGCCAGCAGTGAAGGGGTCAGCACAGATACGCAGTATTTT	CASSEGVSTDTQYF
TRBJ2-6	TRBV28	NA	NA	TGTGCCAGCAGTTTCATGGGCTCTGGGGCCAACGTCCTGACTTTC	CASSFMGSGANVLTF
TRBJ2-5	TRBV13	NA	NA	TGTGCCAGCAGCTTCGACGGGGGACAAGAGACCCAGTACTTC	CASSFDGGQETQYF
TRBJ1-3	TRBV6-5	NA	TRBD1	TGTGCCAGCAGTTCAGCGGGACAGGGGGCTGGAAACACCATATATTTT	CASSSAGQGAGNTIYF
TRBJ2-2	TRBV4-1	NA	TRBD1	TGCGCCAGCAGTCGGACAGGGGAGAACACCGGGGAGCTGTTTTTT	CASSRTGENTGELFF
TRBJ2-4	TRBV7-8	NA	TRBD2	TGTGCCAGCAGCTGGACTAGCGGGAACATTCAGTACTTC	CASSWTSGNIQYF
TRBJ2-7	TRBV6-5	once	NA	TGTGCCAGCAGTTACTCGGGGTCCACCTACGAGCAGTACTTC	CASSYSGSTYEQYF
TRBJ2-7	TRBV4-1	few	NA	TGCGCCAGCAGCCAAGATACTAGACCACCCCGGGGCGAGCAGTACTTC	CASSQDTRPPRGEQYF
TRBJ2-1	TRBV28	NA	TRBD1	TGTGCCAGCAGAGAGGACAGGGGGATAAACTCCTACAATGAGCAGTTCTTC	CASREDRGINSYNEQFF
TRBJ2-1	TRBV30	NA	NA	TGTGCCTGGAAGCGTGGGTTTGACAATGAGCAGTTCTTC	CAWKRGFDNEQFF
TRBJ1-4	TRBV30	NA	TRBD1	TGTGCCTGGACCCGAAGCCGTATGACCGGGACAGGGGGCGGAGTAGGTGAAAAACTGTTTTTT	CAWTRSRMTGTGGGVGEKLFF
TRBJ1-2	TRBV5-4	NA	TRBD1	TGTGCCAGCAGCTTGGGGACAGGGGGCGTTTCTGGCTACACCTTC	CASSLGTGGVSGYTF
TRBJ2-1	TRBV2	NA	NA	TGTGCCAGCCGGCTGAATGAGCAGTTCTTC	CASRLNEQFF
TRBJ2-3	TRBV19	NA	NA	TGTGCCAGCCTCCGGGCCGGCACAGATACGCAGTATTTT	CASLRAGTDTQYF
TRBJ1-2	TRBV28	NA	NA	TGTGCCAGCAGTTTGATGGGAAGAGGTGGCTACACCTTC	CASSLMGRGGYTF
TRBJ2-7	TRBV29-1	NA	TRBD1	TGCAGCGTTGAGAGGGACAGGGACGAGCAGTACTTC	CSVERDRDEQYF
TRBJ1-1	TRBV6-1	NA	NA	TGTGCCAGCAGTGAAGGGGCGAACACTGAAGCTTTCTTT	CASSEGANTEAFF
TRBJ2-3	TRBV2	NA	TRBD2	TGTGCCAGCAGTCTTCAGAAACTAGCGGGAGTTATGGCAGATACGCAGTATTTT	CASSLQKLAGVMADTQYF
TRBJ2-5	TRBV5-6	NA	TRBD1	TGTGCCAGCAGCGACGCCCGGACAGGTGGGGAGACCCAGTACTTC	CASSDARTGGETQYF
TRBJ2-1	TRBV6-5	NA	NA	TGTGCCAGCAGGGGTGCCGAGGGGGGGCCTATTGAGCAGTTCTTC	CASRGAEGGPIEQFF
TRBJ2-1	TRBV6-6	NA	TRBD2	TGTGCCAGCAGTTACTCTAGCGGGAGCCACGGAGATGAGCAGTTCTTC	CASSYSSGSHGDEQFF
TRBJ2-7	TRBV28	NA	NA	TGTGCCAGCAGTTTATATGTCGAGCAGTACTTC	CASSLYVEQYF
TRBJ2-2	TRBV4-3	NA	TRBD1	TGCGCCAGCAGCCAAGACCCCACCGGGACAGGGGTGAGCACCGGGGAGCTGTTTTTT	CASSQDPTGTGVSTGELFF
TRBJ2-7	TRBV4-1	once	TRBD2	TGCGCCAGCAGCCAAGATGGGGCGGGAGTCGTTAACGAGCAGTACTTC	CASSQDGAGVVNEQYF
TRBJ2-5	TRBV5-4	NA	NA	TGTGCCAGCAGCTTGGGAGGGGGGTCAGGACAAGAGACCCAGTACTTC	CASSLGGGSGQETQYF
TRBJ2-7	TRBV29-1	few	NA	TGCAGCGTTGAAATTCTAGGGTCGGGCGAGCAGTACTTC	CSVEILGSGEQYF
TRBJ2-5	TRBV5-4	NA	NA	TGTGCCACCCAACAGGGAGGGGGAGAGACCCAGTACTTC	CATQQGGGETQYF
TRBJ2-3	TRBV6-4	medium-sized	TRBD2	TGTGCCAGCAGTGACTCGCGGGGGGCAGATACGCAGTATTTT	CASSDSRGADTQYF